Listed below are T cell receptor beta chains from one sample, sequenced in a study of blood T cell repertoires in COVID-19. Clones were read by immunoSEQ multiplex PCR, and TCRdb kept only the in-frame ones, dropping some. The sample consists of over 45,000 clones, approximately 88% of them appearing once. Sequenced: peripheral blood. Receptor source: a man between 65 and 85 years old with active COVID-19. The CDR3 runs from the conserved cysteine through the conserved F or W. D genes are given only for firm matches. Part of the rows lack a size; the others show once, few, many or a class for expanded clones.

.,TRBJ2-5,TRBV7-2,TRBD2,14,TGTGCCAGCAGCTTTGGACTAGGGGAAGAGACCCAGTACTTC,CASSFGLGEETQYF
.,TRBJ1-1,TRBV6-1,.,15,TGTGCCAGCAGTGAAGCCGACAGACGGAACACTGAAGCTTTCTTT,CASSEADRRNTEAFF
.,TRBJ1-3,TRBV5-1,TRBD1,15,TGCGCCAGCAGCTTGAGCAGGGGGCCCGGAAACACCATATATTTT,CASSLSRGPGNTIYF
.,TRBJ1-5,TRBV6-1,.,14,TGTGCCAGCAGTGAAGGGAGGGACGATCAGCCCCAGCATTTT,CASSEGRDDQPQHF
.,TRBJ2-2,TRBV11-3,.,15,TGTGCCAGCAGCTTATTCGGGGGGCGGACCGGGGAGCTGTTTTTT,CASSLFGGRTGELFF
.,TRBJ2-1,TRBV10-2,TRBD2,15,TGCGCCAGCAGCGGACTAGCGGGAGGGCCGGGGGAGCAGTTCTTC,CASSGLAGGPGEQFF
.,TRBJ1-1,TRBV6-5,.,13,TGTGCCAGCAGGCGGGGGGGGAACACTGAAGCTTTCTTT,CASRRGGNTEAFF
.,TRBJ1-1,TRBV10-3,TRBD1,14,TGTGCCATCAGGGGGACAGGGATGGTAACTGAAGCTTTCTTT,CAIRGTGMVTEAFF
.,TRBJ2-2,TRBV20-1,.,15,TGCAGTGCTAGTGTCTCGCGGGGGAACACCGGGGAGCTGTTTTTT,CSASVSRGNTGELFF
.,TRBJ2-7,TRBV9,.,13,TGTGCCAGCAGCGTTAATATTCTAGCCAAGCAGTACTTC,CASSVNILAKQYF
.,TRBJ2-1,TRBV5-4,TRBD1,13,TGTGCCAGCAGCTTGGTACAGGGGGATGAGCAGTTCTTC,CASSLVQGDEQFF
.,TRBJ2-7,TRBV2,TRBD1,14,TGTGCCAGCCTCAAGACAGGGGTGTCCTACGAGCAGTACTTC,CASLKTGVSYEQYF
.,TRBJ2-3,TRBV4-3,.,17,TGCGCCAGCAGCCAAGATCTGCGCGCCTTCAGCACAGATACGCAGTATTTT,CASSQDLRAFSTDTQYF
.,TRBJ1-2,TRBV7-2,.,15,TGTGCCAGCAGCTTAGCGCAAGGGGTTGGGTATGGCTACACCTTC,CASSLAQGVGYGYTF
.,TRBJ1-1,TRBV5-1,.,16,TGCGCCAGCGCCACCCCCCCACAGGGACAACACGCTGAAGCTTTCTTT,CASATPPQGQHAEAFF
.,TRBJ2-5,TRBV5-8,.,14,TGTGCCAGCAGCTTCGGGACACCCCAAGAGACCCAGTACTTC,CASSFGTPQETQYF
.,TRBJ2-7,TRBV6-2/TRBV6-3,TRBD1,12,TGTGCCAGCAGTAGACAGGGCGGCGAGCAGTACTTC,CASSRQGGEQYF
.,TRBJ2-7,TRBV28,.,13,TGTGCCAGCAGGGGCACAGGGCCCCACGAGCAGTACTTC,CASRGTGPHEQYF
.,TRBJ1-4,TRBV5-1,.,15,TGCGCCAGCAGCTTGGGTGGCGGGGAGAATGAAAAACTGTTTTTT,CASSLGGGENEKLFF
many,TRBJ1-4,TRBV5-1,.,14,TGCGCCAGCAGCCCACGCCTCACCGGGGAAAAACTGTTTTTT,CASSPRLTGEKLFF
.,TRBJ2-5,TRBV7-6,.,15,TGTGCCAGCAGCCAAGGGGTCATGTACCAAGAGACCCAGTACTTC,CASSQGVMYQETQYF
.,TRBJ1-1,TRBV19,.,14,TGTGCCAGTGAACGGCGGGCCTTGAACACTGAAGCTTTCTTT,CASERRALNTEAFF
once,TRBJ2-7,TRBV18,.,13,TGTGCCAGCTCAGCAGGGTTGTCGGACGAGCAGTACTTC,CASSAGLSDEQYF
.,TRBJ2-7,TRBV4-3,TRBD1,14,TGCGCCAGCAGCCAGGAGACAGGGCCCTACGAGCAGTACTTC,CASSQETGPYEQYF
.,TRBJ2-1,TRBV9,TRBD2,14,TGTGCCAGCAGCGGGACTAGCGGGGGTATTGAGCAGTTCTTC,CASSGTSGGIEQFF
.,TRBJ2-7,TRBV5-1,TRBD2,14,TGCGCCAGCAGCCTAGAGCGGGAGTGGGGGAGGCAGTACTTC,CASSLEREWGRQYF
.,TRBJ2-4,TRBV29-1,.,12,TGCAGCGTTGCCCCTCTCGATGGGGGCCAGTACTTC,CSVAPLDGGQYF
.,TRBJ2-1,TRBV20-1,.,10,TGCAGTGCTCTCGGTAATGAGCAGTTCTTC,CSALGNEQFF
.,TRBJ1-2,TRBV7-8,.,13,TGTGCCAGCAGCTTAGTATCTGAGTATGGCTACACCTTC,CASSLVSEYGYTF
few,TRBJ1-1,TRBV9,.,16,TGTGCCAGCAGCGTAGGCGGCGCCGGGGGGCTCGCTGAAGCTTTCTTT,CASSVGGAGGLAEAFF